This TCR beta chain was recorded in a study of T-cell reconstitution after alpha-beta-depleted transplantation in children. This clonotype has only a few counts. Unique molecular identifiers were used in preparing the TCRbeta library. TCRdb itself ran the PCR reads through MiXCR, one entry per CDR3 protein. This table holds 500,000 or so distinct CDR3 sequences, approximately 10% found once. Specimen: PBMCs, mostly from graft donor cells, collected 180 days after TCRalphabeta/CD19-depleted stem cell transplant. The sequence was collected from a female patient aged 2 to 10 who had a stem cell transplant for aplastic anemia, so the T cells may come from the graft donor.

CDR3 sequence reads: CASSLSGTGVNYGYTF. DNA for the CDR3: TGTGCCAGCAGCTTGTCCGGGACAGGGGTTAACTATGGCTACACCTTC. The chain employs TRBV5-6 and TRBJ1-2; TRBD1 agrees at 10 bases. V gave up 1 base and J gave up 1 base; unmatched junction bases: 4. Germline loops: CDR1 SGHDT, CDR2 YYEEEE. CDR3 length equals 16 residues.